Included here is one T cell receptor (beta chain) sequence, with context. This clonotype was seen more than once but under ten times. Its antigen is currently not known. No base-level quality is on record; no much larger clone is a single base apart. The data derive from a study of blood T cells in healthy people across ages (dated by TCRdb to the mid-2010s). Context from the whole study: In model experiments, template switching captured roughly one uniquely barcoded TCR beta cDNA molecule for every two T cells. The study measured age-related changes in TCR beta repertoire diversity using deep sequencing normalized with unique cDNA molecular identifiers. The donors were divided into four age groups: young (average roughly 17 years), middle-aged (about 40), aged (roughly 66) and long-lived (roughly 82). To avoid experimental bias, donors of different ages were spread randomly across the sequencing lanes. The study analyzed two additional independent replicas of 1 million unique cDNA reads from the same blood draw for two donors, one aged 18 to 29 and one aged 80 or older.

Preparation of the library involved 5' RACE. These reads were obtained on an Illumina HiSeq 2500. The second PCR ran for about 7 to 11 cycles and used a J-beta primer mix along with a sample-barcoded 5' primer. Each TCR beta cDNA molecule received a unique molecular identifier from a template-switch 5' adaptor carrying 12 random nucleotides. At least 2.5 million CDR3-containing paired-end reads were obtained from each sample. First-strand cDNA synthesis was performed from all RNA using the Mint cDNA synthesis kit, with priming by a TRBC-specific oligonucleotide. Following uracil-DNA glycosylase treatment, all cDNA underwent a first 18-cycle PCR with the universal primers M1SS and BC2_uni_R. In the paper's pipeline: For normalization, 1 million high-quality reads, each with a distinct molecular identifier, were randomly selected from each sample. Instead of being binned into consensus sequences, reads with shared molecular identifiers were discarded. CDR3 identification, clonotype clustering and error correction used MiTCR with a Q25 quality threshold and the strictest error-elimination algorithm. A nonparametric unseen species model using Euler transformation provided a lower-bound estimate of total TCR beta diversity. The public reads were reprocessed in TCRdb via fastp at Q25 and MiXCR, keeping in-frame beta chains. Each CDR3 protein appears once, grouped with its most common genes and DNA. The V and J calls reflect TCRdb's pipeline rather than the authors' work. The sample table records about 1.4 million distinct CDR3 sequences; approximately 59% of these occur just once. Over 6.5% of the sample rests with the top ten.

The investigation overall reported the following: Estimates of total diversity from one million sequenced T cells were regarded as lower bounds and underestimates. Because the CMV infection status of the donors was unknown, age-related changes in expanded clonotypes may potentially have been confounded. Because profiling used bulk unsorted PBMCs, naive and antigen-experienced compartments could not be compared conclusively. The percentage of naive T cells measured by flow cytometry correlated strongly with observed TCR beta diversity. Compared with the aged group, more naive CD4+ T cells, fewer expanded clones and increased TCR diversity were shown by the long-lived group, suggesting age selection. Observed TCR beta diversity per million T cells fell roughly linearly with age, and a significant reduction was already apparent by age about 38.

The 39 donors, aged about 6 to 95 years, were systemically healthy Caucasian individuals from Russia. Around 10 milliliters of peripheral blood were collected from each donor into EDTA-treated Vacutainer tubes. PBMCs were isolated by Ficoll-Paque density-gradient centrifugation, with at least 6 million obtained per sample. Trizol reagent was used to extract total RNA from PBMCs, with at least 6 micrograms per sample. The percentages of naive CD45RAhigh/CD27high T cells were determined by flow cytometry on a PBMC aliquot from every donor. Relative to germline, V is missing 0 bases and J is missing 2 bases, with 9 bases of the junction outside any gene match. From the cysteine through the phenylalanine, the CDR3 covers 18 amino acids. Just the 54-base CDR3 DNA is kept, in frame starting at base 1. From the germline V gene, CDR1 is MGHRA and CDR2 is YSYEKL.

The sequence derives from a man aged 18 to 30 in good health. The material sequenced was blood. Recombination connected TRBV4-1 to TRBJ2-7; 11 bases in between match TRBD2. The CDR3: CASSQDLEGLAATYEQYF. In nucleotide form, the sequence is TGCGCCAGCAGCCAAGATCTTGAGGGACTAGCGGCTACCTACGAGCAGTACTTC.